These T cell receptor beta chains were read from a single sample in a study of cytomegalovirus exposure and HLA in healthy donors. Sequenced by immunoSEQ multiplex PCR; TCRdb stores in-frame clones only, minus some. There are 200,000 to 250,000 clones in the sample; around 87% occur only once, and 1.5% to 2.5% lies in the top ten. The sequenced sample was PBMCs. These receptors were collected from a woman aged 18 to 35 in good health and CMV-seropositive. The CDR3 runs from the conserved cysteine through the conserved F or W. Each record gives: D gene, clone size, CDR3 length, J gene, V gene, CDR3 DNA, CDR3 protein. A D gene is named only where the DNA matches it firmly. The size entry is marked missing in some rows and otherwise reads once, few, many or a size class.

d_gene: TRBD1
abundance: -
len: 16
j_gene: TRBJ2-7
v_gene: TRBV5-6
CDR3nt: TGTGCCAGCAGCTTGGAGGGGGACAGGGGATCCTACGAGCAGTACTTC
CDR3aa: CASSLEGDRGSYEQYF

d_gene: -
abundance: -
len: 15
j_gene: TRBJ1-2
v_gene: TRBV28
CDR3nt: TGTGCCAGCAGTTTAGGGCCCGCCACCTCAGATGGCTACACCTTC
CDR3aa: CASSLGPATSDGYTF

d_gene: -
abundance: -
len: 13
j_gene: TRBJ1-1
v_gene: TRBV28
CDR3nt: TGTGCCAGCAGTTTAATAGTGAACACTGAAGCTTTCTTT
CDR3aa: CASSLIVNTEAFF

d_gene: -
abundance: few
len: 14
j_gene: TRBJ1-1
v_gene: TRBV5-1
CDR3nt: TGCGCCAGCAGCTTGGGTCGTATAGACACTGAAGCTTTCTTT
CDR3aa: CASSLGRIDTEAFF

d_gene: -
abundance: -
len: 13
j_gene: TRBJ2-7
v_gene: TRBV19
CDR3nt: TGTGCCAGTAGTCCAGATCCTGCCTACGAGCAGTACTTC
CDR3aa: CASSPDPAYEQYF

d_gene: -
abundance: -
len: 11
j_gene: TRBJ2-5
v_gene: TRBV20-1
CDR3nt: TGCAGTGCTAACAGGATGGAGACCCAGTACTTC
CDR3aa: CSANRMETQYF

d_gene: -
abundance: -
len: 15
j_gene: TRBJ1-1
v_gene: TRBV19
CDR3nt: TGTGCCAGTAGTATAGGTGCAGGGTTGAACACTGAAGCTTTCTTT
CDR3aa: CASSIGAGLNTEAFF

d_gene: TRBD1
abundance: -
len: 16
j_gene: TRBJ2-3
v_gene: TRBV27
CDR3nt: TGTGCCAGCAGTCTTCGGACAGGGGGGACCACAGATACGCAGTATTTT
CDR3aa: CASSLRTGGTTDTQYF

d_gene: TRBD2
abundance: -
len: 18
j_gene: TRBJ2-2
v_gene: TRBV27
CDR3nt: TGTGCCAGCAGTTTTCATGGGACTAGAACAGGTCTCTCCGGGGAGCTGTTTTTT
CDR3aa: CASSFHGTRTGLSGELFF

d_gene: -
abundance: few
len: 13
j_gene: TRBJ1-2
v_gene: TRBV28
CDR3nt: TGTGCCAGCAGCATCGGGCCCAGGGTTGGCTACACCTTC
CDR3aa: CASSIGPRVGYTF

d_gene: TRBD1
abundance: -
len: 11
j_gene: TRBJ1-2
v_gene: TRBV6-1
CDR3nt: TGTGCCAGCGGGACAGGTAGAGGCTACACCTTC
CDR3aa: CASGTGRGYTF

d_gene: -
abundance: -
len: 13
j_gene: TRBJ1-1
v_gene: TRBV5-1
CDR3nt: TGCGCCAGCAGCGTAGAGCGAAACACTGAAGCTTTCTTT
CDR3aa: CASSVERNTEAFF

d_gene: -
abundance: once
len: 13
j_gene: TRBJ1-1
v_gene: TRBV5-1
CDR3nt: TGCGCCAGCAGAAGCCCCGTGAACACTGAAGCTTTCTTT
CDR3aa: CASRSPVNTEAFF

d_gene: -
abundance: -
len: 11
j_gene: TRBJ2-7
v_gene: TRBV11-2
CDR3nt: TGTGCCAGCAGCCCGGCCTACGAGCAGTACTTC
CDR3aa: CASSPAYEQYF

d_gene: -
abundance: -
len: 15
j_gene: TRBJ1-5
v_gene: TRBV10-2
CDR3nt: TGCGCCAGCAGTGAGTCTGGGCAGAGAAATCAGCCCCAGCATTTT
CDR3aa: CASSESGQRNQPQHF

d_gene: -
abundance: -
len: 18
j_gene: TRBJ1-5
v_gene: TRBV15
CDR3nt: TGTGCCACCAGCAGAGATTCGATGAGGAGCGAGGGAAATCAGCCCCAGCATTTT
CDR3aa: CATSRDSMRSEGNQPQHF

d_gene: TRBD1
abundance: -
len: 14
j_gene: TRBJ2-7
v_gene: TRBV29-1
CDR3nt: TGCAGCGTCGAGAATCCGGGACAGGGGAGCGAGCAGTACTTC
CDR3aa: CSVENPGQGSEQYF

d_gene: -
abundance: -
len: 15
j_gene: TRBJ2-7
v_gene: TRBV5-6
CDR3nt: TGTGCCAGCAGCGTGGGTCTAGCGAGGCCCTACGAGCAGTACTTC
CDR3aa: CASSVGLARPYEQYF

d_gene: -
abundance: once
len: 16
j_gene: TRBJ1-5
v_gene: TRBV5-6
CDR3nt: TGTGCCAGCAGCTCGAATAGTAGGGGGATGGGTCAGCCCCAGCATTTT
CDR3aa: CASSSNSRGMGQPQHF

d_gene: TRBD2
abundance: -
len: 16
j_gene: TRBJ2-7
v_gene: TRBV7-6
CDR3nt: TGTGCCAGCAGCTTAGTTTGGGCGGGAGGGCCCTACGAGCAGTACTTC
CDR3aa: CASSLVWAGGPYEQYF

d_gene: -
abundance: -
len: 17
j_gene: TRBJ2-3
v_gene: TRBV6-1
CDR3nt: TGTGCCAGCAGTGAATACGGCGTTCGAACAGGCACAGATACGCAGTATTTT
CDR3aa: CASSEYGVRTGTDTQYF

d_gene: -
abundance: -
len: 15
j_gene: TRBJ1-5
v_gene: TRBV28
CDR3nt: TGTGCCAGCAGTCGACAGGTTGAAGGCAATCAGCCCCAGCATTTT
CDR3aa: CASSRQVEGNQPQHF

d_gene: -
abundance: -
len: 14
j_gene: TRBJ1-5
v_gene: TRBV7-8
CDR3nt: TGTGCCAGCAGCTACAGGACAGAAGGACAGCCCCAGCATTTT
CDR3aa: CASSYRTEGQPQHF

d_gene: TRBD1
abundance: -
len: 16
j_gene: TRBJ2-7
v_gene: TRBV30
CDR3nt: TGTGCCTGGAGTATAACCGGGACAGGGACGACCTACGAGCAGTACTTC
CDR3aa: CAWSITGTGTTYEQYF

d_gene: TRBD1
abundance: -
len: 19
j_gene: TRBJ2-7
v_gene: TRBV6-4
CDR3nt: TGTGCCAGCGCAGCGAATCGGGACAGGTCAAAGGGGAAACCCTACGAGCAGTACTTC
CDR3aa: CASAANRDRSKGKPYEQYF

d_gene: -
abundance: -
len: 13
j_gene: TRBJ1-1
v_gene: TRBV5-1
CDR3nt: TGCGCCAGCAGCTTGGAAGGAGGGGCTGAAGCTTTCTTT
CDR3aa: CASSLEGGAEAFF

d_gene: TRBD1
abundance: -
len: 13
j_gene: TRBJ2-5
v_gene: TRBV28
CDR3nt: TGTGCCAGCAGACTACAGGGGAAAGAGACCCAGTACTTC
CDR3aa: CASRLQGKETQYF

d_gene: TRBD1
abundance: -
len: 14
j_gene: TRBJ1-1
v_gene: TRBV4-1
CDR3nt: TGCGCCAGCAGCCACCGACAGGGATCCACTGAAGCTTTCTTT
CDR3aa: CASSHRQGSTEAFF

d_gene: TRBD1
abundance: -
len: 13
j_gene: TRBJ2-7
v_gene: TRBV27
CDR3nt: TGTGCCAGCAGTTCCAGGGGGCCCTACGAGCAGTACTTC
CDR3aa: CASSSRGPYEQYF

d_gene: TRBD2
abundance: -
len: 16
j_gene: TRBJ2-1
v_gene: TRBV9
CDR3nt: TGTGCCAGCAGCGTAGAACTAGCGGGAGGACACAATGAGCAGTTCTTC
CDR3aa: CASSVELAGGHNEQFF

d_gene: TRBD1
abundance: -
len: 13
j_gene: TRBJ1-2
v_gene: TRBV6-5
CDR3nt: TGTGCCAGCAGTCGGACAGGGGGGGATGGCTACACCTTC
CDR3aa: CASSRTGGDGYTF

d_gene: TRBD1
abundance: -
len: 16
j_gene: TRBJ1-4
v_gene: TRBV7-3
CDR3nt: TGTGCCAGCAGAATACAGGGGACAACAACTAATGAAAAACTGTTTTTT
CDR3aa: CASRIQGTTTNEKLFF

d_gene: TRBD2
abundance: -
len: 15
j_gene: TRBJ2-1
v_gene: TRBV9
CDR3nt: TGTGCCAGCAGCGTGAGAGGGAGGGGTGACAATGAGCAGTTCTTC
CDR3aa: CASSVRGRGDNEQFF

d_gene: TRBD2
abundance: -
len: 12
j_gene: TRBJ2-5
v_gene: TRBV2
CDR3nt: TGTGCCAGCATCCTAGCGGGTACGACCCAGTACTTC
CDR3aa: CASILAGTTQYF

d_gene: TRBD1
abundance: -
len: 13
j_gene: TRBJ2-5
v_gene: TRBV5-1
CDR3nt: TGCGCCAGCAAGACAGGGGTAGCAGAGACCCAGTACTTC
CDR3aa: CASKTGVAETQYF

d_gene: -
abundance: -
len: 13
j_gene: TRBJ1-1
v_gene: TRBV7-2
CDR3nt: TGTGCCAGCAGCTTAAGCGTGAACACTGAAGCTTTCTTT
CDR3aa: CASSLSVNTEAFF

d_gene: -
abundance: -
len: 12
j_gene: TRBJ2-7
v_gene: TRBV10-2
CDR3nt: TGCGCCACCAAGAGAGATCTCTACGAGCAGTACTTC
CDR3aa: CATKRDLYEQYF

d_gene: TRBD1
abundance: -
len: 12
j_gene: TRBJ2-7
v_gene: TRBV10-1
CDR3nt: TGCGCCAGCAGTGGGGACAGTTACGAGCAGTACTTC
CDR3aa: CASSGDSYEQYF

d_gene: TRBD1
abundance: -
len: 16
j_gene: TRBJ1-2
v_gene: TRBV28
CDR3nt: TGTGCCAGCAGTCCCAGGGACAGCTACCCTTTGGGTGGCTACACCTTC
CDR3aa: CASSPRDSYPLGGYTF

d_gene: TRBD1
abundance: -
len: 16
j_gene: TRBJ1-4
v_gene: TRBV6-6
CDR3nt: TGTGCCAGCAGTAGAGCGACAGGGGGCCGGAATGAAAAACTGTTTTTT
CDR3aa: CASSRATGGRNEKLFF

d_gene: TRBD2
abundance: -
len: 16
j_gene: TRBJ2-7
v_gene: TRBV4-1
CDR3nt: TGCGCCAGCAGCCAGCCGGGGGGTAGATTCTCCTACGAGCAGTACTTC
CDR3aa: CASSQPGGRFSYEQYF

d_gene: -
abundance: few
len: 14
j_gene: TRBJ1-1
v_gene: TRBV9
CDR3nt: TGTGCCAGCAGCCCTGGGGGAGGGAACACTGAAGCTTTCTTT
CDR3aa: CASSPGGGNTEAFF

d_gene: -
abundance: -
len: 14
j_gene: TRBJ2-1
v_gene: TRBV27
CDR3nt: TGTGCCAGCAGCCTCGGACGGACATACAATGAGCAGTTCTTC
CDR3aa: CASSLGRTYNEQFF

d_gene: TRBD1
abundance: few
len: 14
j_gene: TRBJ1-2
v_gene: TRBV7-9
CDR3nt: TGTGCCAGCAGCTTAGGGGACAGAGTCTATGGCTACACCTTC
CDR3aa: CASSLGDRVYGYTF

d_gene: -
abundance: -
len: 16
j_gene: TRBJ1-1
v_gene: TRBV6-1
CDR3nt: TGTGCCAGCAGTGGGCGGTCGGGCAGGGTGGGCACTGAAGCTTTCTTT
CDR3aa: CASSGRSGRVGTEAFF